Presented here are 17 T cell receptor beta chains from one specimen sequenced in a study of T-cell memory formation after mild COVID-19. Each CDR3 protein is one row after TCRdb ran MiXCR on the 5' RACE reads. This sample has around 250,000 distinct CDR3 sequences; around 15% occur once, and the top ten carry approximately 25%. Sequencing was done on a sample of PBMCs or a T cell subset sorted from them (not recorded which). The source of these receptors is a man between 18 and 29 years old who had mild COVID-19 (a few samples of this study predate the infection). Cell type and time point are not known.

This clonotype showed up many times. V and J are TRBV27 and TRBJ2-3, with D possibly matching TRBD1 (7 bases). The CDR3 is 15 amino acids. From germline, CDR1 is MNHEY and CDR2 SMNVEV (reference sequence). Between the trimmed V and J ends, which lost 3 bases and 5 bases, there was a span of 15 bases. This CDR3 is CASSFGRGEVDTQYF. The CDR3 DNA reads TGTGCCAGCAGTTTCGGCAGGGGGGAAGTAGATACGCAGTATTTT.

V gene TRBV5-5 combines with J gene TRBJ1-4; 7 nucleotides line up with TRBD1. CDR3 length: 13 amino acids. CDR1 and CDR2 from the germline V gene are SGHKS and YYEKEE (reference sequence). J gave up 10 bases and V 4 bases, and 7 bases lay outside the gene matches. In nucleotides, the CDR3 is TGTGCCAGCAGCACGAACAGGGGAGCAAAACTGTTTTTT. Protein: CASSTNRGAKLFF.

The sample holds a few counts of this clonotype. The J gene is TRBJ2-3, the V gene TRBV5-1; TRBD2 matches at 11 bases. The trim removed 1 base at V and 7 bases at J, leaving 5 bases unmatched. The length of the CDR3 is 15 residues. CDR1 is SGHRS and CDR2 is YFSETQ in the germline V gene. The chain's CDR3 is CASSLIAGGLNTQYF. DNA for the CDR3: TGCGCCAGCAGCTTGATAGCGGGGGGGCTTAATACGCAGTATTTT.

The rearrangement links TRBV20-1 to TRBJ1-3; no reliable D call. CDR3 length: 14 amino acids. Germline-derived CDR1 and CDR2 are DFQATT and SNEGSKA (reference sequence). The ends were cut back, 6 bases at V and 4 bases at J, with 16 bases in the middle. The CDR3 DNA reads as TGCAGTGCCAGATCACCGGGTTCAGGAAACACCATATATTTT. Its protein is CSARSPGSGNTIYF.

This clonotype came up a few times. This chain joins TRBV5-1 and TRBJ2-3; tentative D call: TRBD2 (6 bases). Per germline, CDR1 SGHRS and CDR2 YFSETQ. Trimming took off 4 bases at V and 0 bases at J, with 18 bases between the two ends. The CDR3 extends over 17 amino acids. Here the CDR3 DNA reads TGCGCCAGCAGCCGGGGGTGGGGCAACCCTAGCACAGATACGCAGTATTTT. It yields the protein CASSRGWGNPSTDTQYF. Full variable domain (remainder filled in from reference TRBV5-1 and TRBJ2-3): KAGVTQTPRYLIKTRGQQVTLSCSPISGHRSVSWYQQTPGQGLQFLFEYFSETQRNKGNFPGRFSGRQFSNSRSEMNVSTLELGDSALYLCASSRGWGNPSTDTQYFGPGTRLTVL.

This clonotype turned up a few times. The chain uses TRBV5-1 and TRBJ2-3; D may be TRBD2 (6 bases). Per the germline V gene, CDR1 is SGHRS and CDR2 is YFSETQ. V dropped 4 bases and J dropped 0 bases, with 12 bases sitting between them. The CDR3 is made up of 15 amino acids. CDR3 nucleotides: TGCGCCAGCAGCCAGAACGGAGGGAGCACAGATACGCAGTATTTT. This encodes CASSQNGGSTDTQYF. Complete variable domain (other parts from reference TRBV5-1 and TRBJ2-3): KAGVTQTPRYLIKTRGQQVTLSCSPISGHRSVSWYQQTPGQGLQFLFEYFSETQRNKGNFPGRFSGRQFSNSRSEMNVSTLELGDSALYLCASSQNGGSTDTQYFGPGTRLTVL.

The V gene is TRBV7-9, the J gene TRBJ2-7, with a possible D match to TRBD2 (5 bases). Germline CDR1 and CDR2: SEHNR and FQNEAQ (reference sequence). The CDR3 loop spans 13 amino acids. V was pared by 5 bases and J by 5 bases, with 13 bases between. Here the CDR3 reads CASSRHGVDEQYF. CDR3 DNA sequence: TGTGCCAGCAGCAGACACGGGGTGGACGAGCAGTACTTC.

This clonotype occurred many times. The V and J genes are TRBV9 and TRBJ1-2, with a weak D call TRBD1 (6 bases). In germline, CDR1 is SGDLS, CDR2 YYNGEE. The CDR3 is 13 amino acids. V was cut by 7 bases and J by 2 bases, with 12 bases left in between. CDR3 amino acids: CASGHRENYGYTF. DNA for the CDR3: TGTGCCAGCGGCCACAGGGAGAACTATGGCTACACCTTC. Full variable domain (outside the CDR3, taken from reference TRBV9 and TRBJ1-2): DSGVTQTPKHLITATGQRVTLRCSPRSGDLSVYWYQQSLDQGLQFLIQYYNGEERAKGNILERFSAQQFPDLHSELNLSSLELGDSALYFCASGHRENYGYTFGSGTRLTVV.

This clonotype has only a few counts. This chain uses TRBV29-1 with TRBJ2-2, with 10 bases aligning to TRBD1. The V gene end was trimmed by 8 bases and the J gene end by 3 bases; junction bases not matched to a gene: 6. The CDR3 spans 14 residues. Germline CDR1 SQVTM, CDR2 ANQGSEA. DNA of the CDR3: TGCAGCATCCGACAGGGGGCGGACACCGGGGAGCTGTTTTTT. The encoded protein is CSIRQGADTGELFF.

Note on this clonotype: A much larger clone lies one base from this, so it may be a read error. J is TRBJ2-6 and V is TRBV20-1, with D unresolved. This CDR3 spans 13 amino acids. Germline V gene sequence: CDR1 DFQATT, CDR2 SNEGSKA (reference sequence). V was cut by 2 bases and J by 0 bases, with 2 bases left in between. The CDR3 bases are TGCAGTGCTAGAATCTCTGGGGCCAACGTCCTGACTTTC. Translating it yields CSARISGANVLTF.

Only a few counts were recorded for this clonotype. The chain has TRBV4-1 and TRBJ2-5; D not certain. This CDR3 comprises 14 residues. Per germline, CDR1 MGHRA and CDR2 YSYEKL. Trimming removed 4 bases from V and 3 bases from J, with 12 bases in between. CDR3 DNA: TGCGCCAGCAGCCTCCTCTACAGAAAAGAGACCCAGTACTTC. Translation: CASSLLYRKETQYF.

This clonotype was observed a handful of times. The rearrangement links TRBV7-2 to TRBJ2-7; D might be TRBD2 (6 bases). V shed 2 bases and J shed 6 bases, with 11 bases lying between them. CDR3 length: 13 residues. Germline lookup yields CDR1 SGHTA and CDR2 FQGNSA. CDR3 protein: CASSLRQGGEQYV. CDR3 coding DNA: TGTGCCAGCAGCTTAAGGCAGGGAGGCGAGCAGTACGTC.

The rearrangement uses TRBV7-6 and TRBJ2-7; 8 bases agree with TRBD2. Germline loops: CDR1 SGHVS, CDR2 FNYEAQ. The V and J ends lost 5 bases and 5 bases, in that order; junction bases with no gene match: 11. The CDR3 is 15 residues long. The chain's CDR3 is CASSELSGAGDEQYF. DNA for the CDR3: TGTGCCAGCAGCGAGCTTAGCGGGGCGGGGGACGAGCAGTACTTC.

This clonotype was detected ten times or more. This chain's CDR3 is CASSLDGGLRKTQYF. The CDR3 DNA reads as TGTGCCAGCAGCTTGGACGGGGGTTTAAGGAAGACCCAGTACTTC. The V gene is TRBV5-6, the J gene TRBJ2-5; a weak D match, TRBD2 (6 bases). Trimming removed 0 bases from V and 6 bases from J, with 15 bases in between. Germline-derived CDR1 and CDR2 are SGHDT and YYEEEE. The CDR3 spans 15 residues.

This chain joins TRBV4-1 and TRBJ1-2; D not certain. CDR1 MGHRA and CDR2 YSYEKL come from the germline V gene. Trimming shortened V by 0 bases and J by 8 bases, and 16 bases separated the two germline ends. The CDR3 extends over 15 amino acids. CDR3 loop: CASSQDLRGVEGYTF. Written as DNA, the CDR3 is TGCGCCAGCAGCCAAGATCTTCGGGGAGTGGAAGGCTACACCTTC.

The rearrangement joins TRBV11-1 to TRBJ2-7; a weak D match, TRBD2 (6 bases). There are 15 residues in the CDR3. From germline, CDR1 is SGHAT and CDR2 FQDESV (reference sequence). Trimming shortened V by 0 bases and J by 4 bases, and 13 bases separated the two germline ends. In DNA form, the CDR3 reads TGTGCCAGCAGCTTAGCGGAAGGAGGGAAATACGAGCAGTACGTC. Translating it yields CASSLAEGGKYEQYV.

The J gene is TRBJ1-1, the V gene TRBV12-3 or TRBV12-4; TRBD1 is a possible D gene (5 bases). V dropped 7 bases and J dropped 7 bases, with 19 bases sitting between them. The CDR3 consists of 14 residues. CDR3 coding DNA: TGTGCCAGCACCTTGGGGGGGTTAGTGTGTGAAGCTTTCTTT. Its protein product is CASTLGGLVCEAFF.